This is a list of T cell receptor beta chains from one sample in a study of early T cells in non-severe SARS-CoV-2 infection. TCRdb re-analysed the 5' RACE reads in MiXCR, keeping a single row per CDR3 protein. The table records fewer than 60,000 distinct CDR3 sequences, 7.5% to 10% of them present only once. The sample consisted of whole blood. The receptor source for this set is an adult who was a healthcare worker with PCR-confirmed SARS-CoV-2 infection or an uninfected control (not recorded which). CDR3s include the opening cysteine and the closing phenylalanine or tryptophan. Each record gives: V gene, J gene, clone size, D gene, CDR3 protein, CDR3 DNA. D genes are given only for firm matches. Not all rows give a size; the values are once, few, many and, for expanded clones, a class.

TRBV5-5	TRBJ2-2	.	TRBD1	CASSLFGTGVAGELFF	TGTGCCAGCAGCTTGTTCGGGACAGGGGTTGCCGGGGAGCTGTTTTTT
TRBV2	TRBJ1-2	few	TRBD1	CASTDRGLANGYTF	TGTGCCAGCACCGACAGGGGGCTTGCGAATGGCTACACCTTC
TRBV20-1	TRBJ1-2	many	.	CSASFGNGYTF	TGCAGTGCTAGTTTCGGCAATGGCTACACCTTC
TRBV5-4	TRBJ2-7	few	TRBD2	CASSFWEGLNEQYF	TGTGCCAGCAGCTTTTGGGAGGGCCTTAACGAGCAGTACTTC
TRBV10-3	TRBJ1-2	few	.	CAISEDPGEGYTF	TGTGCCATCAGTGAGGACCCAGGGGAAGGCTACACCTTC
TRBV12-3/TRBV12-4	TRBJ2-1	.	.	CASTLISSSGNEQFF	TGTGCCAGCACCTTAATCAGCAGTTCTGGCAATGAGCAGTTCTTC
TRBV6-6	TRBJ1-3	many	.	CASTGQRNTIYF	TGTGCCAGCACCGGACAGCGAAACACCATATATTTT
TRBV9	TRBJ1-1	many	.	CASSVLDANTEAFF	TGTGCCAGCAGCGTTCTGGATGCGAACACTGAAGCTTTCTTT
TRBV27	TRBJ2-3	few	TRBD2	CASSFSYSGRQGDTQYF	TGTGCCAGCAGTTTTTCGTATAGCGGGAGGCAAGGAGATACGCAGTATTTT
TRBV14	TRBJ1-1	many	TRBD1	CASSQRGTGGLKAFF	TGTGCCAGCAGCCAACGCGGGACAGGAGGCTTGAAAGCTTTCTTT
TRBV29-1	TRBJ2-1	many	.	CSAANNEQFF	TGCAGCGCCGCTAACAATGAGCAGTTCTTC
TRBV29-1	TRBJ2-7	.	TRBD2	CSARISAGAREQYF	TGCAGCGCCCGTATATCAGCGGGAGCGAGGGAGCAGTACTTC
TRBV3-1	TRBJ2-5	many	.	CASSPAYKTQYF	TGTGCCAGCAGCCCCGCCTACAAGACCCAGTACTTC
TRBV7-3	TRBJ1-1	many	TRBD1	CASSPTPQGAMNTEAFF	TGTGCCAGCAGCCCCACCCCGCAGGGGGCGATGAACACTGAAGCTTTCTTT
TRBV29-1	TRBJ2-5	few	TRBD2	CSVTGLAGETQYF	TGCAGCGTAACGGGACTAGCCGGGGAGACCCAGTACTTC
TRBV28	TRBJ1-1	few	TRBD1	CASSPPSGTGKNTEAFF	TGTGCCAGCAGTCCACCCAGCGGGACAGGGAAGAACACTGAAGCTTTCTTT
TRBV28	TRBJ2-4	.	TRBD1	CASTYRGQGAQNTQYF	TGTGCCAGCACCTATAGGGGACAGGGGGCGCAAAACACTCAGTACTTC
TRBV6-1	TRBJ1-2	.	TRBD1	CASSEVGSRGRRDYGYTF	TGTGCCAGCAGTGAAGTGGGGAGCAGGGGGCGACGGGACTATGGCTACACCTTC
TRBV4-1	TRBJ1-3	many	.	CASSQGTGNTIYF	TGCGCCAGCAGCCAAGGGACTGGAAACACCATATATTTT
TRBV7-3	TRBJ1-5	many	TRBD1	CASSLSEAIIKTGQNQPQHF	TGTGCCAGCAGCTTATCCGAGGCCATTATAAAGACAGGGCAGAATCAGCCCCAGCATTTT
TRBV27	TRBJ1-2	many	TRBD1	CASSLSVTGGVGNYGYTF	TGTGCCAGCAGTTTATCGGTGACAGGGGGCGTTGGGAACTATGGCTACACCTTC
TRBV7-9	TRBJ1-2	many	.	CATEGGGSYGYTF	TGTGCCACCGAAGGAGGGGGTTCCTATGGCTACACCTTC
TRBV7-9	TRBJ2-5	many	.	CASSQSPRDRETQYF	TGTGCCAGCAGCCAATCTCCCAGAGATAGAGAGACCCAGTACTTC